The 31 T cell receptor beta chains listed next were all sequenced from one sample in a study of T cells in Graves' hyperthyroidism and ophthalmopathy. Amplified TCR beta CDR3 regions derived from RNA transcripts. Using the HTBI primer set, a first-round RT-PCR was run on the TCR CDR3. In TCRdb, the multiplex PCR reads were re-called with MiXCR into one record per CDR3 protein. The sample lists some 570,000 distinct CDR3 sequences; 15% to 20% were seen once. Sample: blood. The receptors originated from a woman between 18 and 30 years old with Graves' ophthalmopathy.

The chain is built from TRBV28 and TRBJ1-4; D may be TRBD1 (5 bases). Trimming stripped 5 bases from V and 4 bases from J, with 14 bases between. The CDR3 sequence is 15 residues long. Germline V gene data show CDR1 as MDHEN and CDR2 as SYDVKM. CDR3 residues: CASSNIQEDNEKLFF. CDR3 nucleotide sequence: TGTGCCAGCAGTAACATACAGGAGGATAATGAAAAACTGTTTTTT.

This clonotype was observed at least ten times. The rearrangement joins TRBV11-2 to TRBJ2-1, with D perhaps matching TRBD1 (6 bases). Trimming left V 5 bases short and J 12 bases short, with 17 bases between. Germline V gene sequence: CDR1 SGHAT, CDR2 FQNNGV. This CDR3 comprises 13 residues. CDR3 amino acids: CASSPHRAFWQFF. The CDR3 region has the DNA TGTGCCAGCAGCCCCCACAGGGCTTTTTGGCAGTTCTTC.

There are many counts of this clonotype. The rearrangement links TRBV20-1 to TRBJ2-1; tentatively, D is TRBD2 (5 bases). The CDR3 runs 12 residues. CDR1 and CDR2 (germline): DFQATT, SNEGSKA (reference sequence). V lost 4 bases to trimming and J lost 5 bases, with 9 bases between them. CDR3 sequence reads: CSAKDGNNEQFF. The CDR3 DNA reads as TGCAGTGCTAAGGACGGGAACAATGAGCAGTTCTTC.

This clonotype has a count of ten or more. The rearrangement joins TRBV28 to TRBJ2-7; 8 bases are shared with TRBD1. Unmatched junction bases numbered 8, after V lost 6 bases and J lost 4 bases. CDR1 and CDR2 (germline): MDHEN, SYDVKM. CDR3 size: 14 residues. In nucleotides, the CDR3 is TGTGCCAGCAGCCCCCGGACAGGGAAATACGAGCAGTACTTC. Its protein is CASSPRTGKYEQYF.

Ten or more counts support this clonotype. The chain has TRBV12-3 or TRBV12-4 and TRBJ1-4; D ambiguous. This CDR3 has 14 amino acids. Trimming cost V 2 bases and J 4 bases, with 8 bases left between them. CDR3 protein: CASSLKSVNEKLFF. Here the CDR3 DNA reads TGTGCCAGCAGTTTAAAGAGTGTTAATGAAAAACTGTTTTTT.

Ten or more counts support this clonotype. CDR3 sequence reads: CSAFGRGYTF. CDR3 nucleotides: TGCAGTGCTTTTGGACGAGGCTACACCTTC. The chain recombines TRBV20-1 with TRBJ1-2; D is unresolved. CDR3 size: 10 residues. Germline V gene data show CDR1 as DFQATT and CDR2 as SNEGSKA (reference sequence). V was trimmed by 5 bases and J by 8 bases, leaving 9 bases between them.

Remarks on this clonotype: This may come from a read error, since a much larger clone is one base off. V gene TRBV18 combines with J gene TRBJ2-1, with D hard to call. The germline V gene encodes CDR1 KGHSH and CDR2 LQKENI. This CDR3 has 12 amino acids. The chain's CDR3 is CASSLTGNDQFF. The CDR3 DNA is TGTGCCAGCTCACTCACGGGCAATGATCAGTTCTTC.

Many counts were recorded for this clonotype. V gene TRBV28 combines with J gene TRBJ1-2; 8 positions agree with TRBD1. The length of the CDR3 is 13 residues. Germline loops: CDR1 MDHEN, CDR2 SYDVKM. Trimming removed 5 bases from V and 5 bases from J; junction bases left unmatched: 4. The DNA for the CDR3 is TGTGCCAGCAGTGAAACAGGGGGTTATGGCTACACCTTC. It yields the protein CASSETGGYGYTF.

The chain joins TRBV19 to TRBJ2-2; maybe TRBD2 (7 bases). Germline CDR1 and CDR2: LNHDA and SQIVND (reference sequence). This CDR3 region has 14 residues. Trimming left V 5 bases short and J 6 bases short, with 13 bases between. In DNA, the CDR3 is TGTGCCAGTAGTTTCCGAGGGGGGGCCGGGGAGCTGTTTTTT. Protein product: CASSFRGGAGELFF.

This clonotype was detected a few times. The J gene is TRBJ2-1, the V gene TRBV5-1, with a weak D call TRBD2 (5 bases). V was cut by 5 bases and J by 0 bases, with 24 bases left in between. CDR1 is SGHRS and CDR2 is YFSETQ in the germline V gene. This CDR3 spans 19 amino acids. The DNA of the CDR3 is TGCGCCAGCAGTCGGGGTCCCTCTTGGTTTCCGAGCTCCTACAATGAGCAGTTCTTC. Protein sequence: CASSRGPSWFPSSYNEQFF.

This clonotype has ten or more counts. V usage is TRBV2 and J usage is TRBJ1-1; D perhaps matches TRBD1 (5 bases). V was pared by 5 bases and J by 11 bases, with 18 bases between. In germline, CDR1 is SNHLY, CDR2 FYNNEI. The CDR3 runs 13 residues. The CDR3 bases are TGTGCCAGCAGTCCGACAGCACAAATCGCGGCTTTCTTT. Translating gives CASSPTAQIAAFF.

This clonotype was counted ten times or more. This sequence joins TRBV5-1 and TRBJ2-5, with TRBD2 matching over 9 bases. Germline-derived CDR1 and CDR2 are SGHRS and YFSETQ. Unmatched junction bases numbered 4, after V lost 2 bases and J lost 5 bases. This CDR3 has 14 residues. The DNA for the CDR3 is TGCGCCAGCAGCTTTAGCGGGAGCGGTGAGACCCAGTACTTC. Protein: CASSFSGSGETQYF.

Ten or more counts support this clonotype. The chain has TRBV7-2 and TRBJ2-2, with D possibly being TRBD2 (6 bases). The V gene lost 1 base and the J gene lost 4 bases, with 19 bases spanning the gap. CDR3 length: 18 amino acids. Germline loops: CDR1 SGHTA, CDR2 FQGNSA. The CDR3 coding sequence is TGTGCCAGCAGCTTAGTCCTTGTCATACGGGGGAGCACCGGGGAGCTGTTTTTT. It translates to CASSLVLVIRGSTGELFF. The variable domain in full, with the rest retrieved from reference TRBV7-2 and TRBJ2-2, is GAGVSQSPSNKVTEKGKDVELRCDPISGHTALYWYRQSLGQGLEFLIYFQGNSAPDKSGLPSDRFSAERTGGSVSTLTIQRTQQEDSAVYLCASSLVLVIRGSTGELFFGEGSRLTVL.

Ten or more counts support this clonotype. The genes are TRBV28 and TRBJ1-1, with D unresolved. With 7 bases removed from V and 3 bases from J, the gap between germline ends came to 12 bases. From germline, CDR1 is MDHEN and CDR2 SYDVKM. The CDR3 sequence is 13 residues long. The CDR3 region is CASNWEVDTEAFF. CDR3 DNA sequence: TGTGCCAGCAATTGGGAGGTGGACACTGAAGCTTTCTTT.

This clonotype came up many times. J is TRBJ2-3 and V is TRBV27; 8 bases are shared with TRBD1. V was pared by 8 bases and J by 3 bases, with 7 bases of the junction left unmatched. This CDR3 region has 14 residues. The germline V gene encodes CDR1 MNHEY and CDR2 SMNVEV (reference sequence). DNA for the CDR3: TGTGCCAGCTGCCTGACAGGGGCAACAGATACGCAGTATTTT. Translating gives CASCLTGATDTQYF.

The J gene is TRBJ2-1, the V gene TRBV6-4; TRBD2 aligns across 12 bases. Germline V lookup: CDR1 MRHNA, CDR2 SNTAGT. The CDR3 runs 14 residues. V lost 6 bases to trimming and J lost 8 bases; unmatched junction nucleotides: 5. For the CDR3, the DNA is TGTGCCAGCAGGAGGACTAGCGGGATGGATGAGCAGTTCTTC. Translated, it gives CASRRTSGMDEQFF.

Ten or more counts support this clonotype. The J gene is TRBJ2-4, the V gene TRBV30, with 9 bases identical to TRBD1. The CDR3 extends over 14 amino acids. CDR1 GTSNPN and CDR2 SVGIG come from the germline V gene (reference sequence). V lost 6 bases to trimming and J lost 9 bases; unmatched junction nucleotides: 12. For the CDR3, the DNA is TGTGCCTGTCCTTGCGGGACAGGGAGTTTCATTCAGTACTTC. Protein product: CACPCGTGSFIQYF.

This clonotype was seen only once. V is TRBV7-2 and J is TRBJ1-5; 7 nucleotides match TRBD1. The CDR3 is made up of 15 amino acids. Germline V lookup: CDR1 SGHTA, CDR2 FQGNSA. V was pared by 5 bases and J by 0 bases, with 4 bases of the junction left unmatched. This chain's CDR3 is CASSTTGDSNQPQHF. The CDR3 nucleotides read TGTGCCAGCAGCACAACAGGGGATAGCAATCAGCCCCAGCATTTT.

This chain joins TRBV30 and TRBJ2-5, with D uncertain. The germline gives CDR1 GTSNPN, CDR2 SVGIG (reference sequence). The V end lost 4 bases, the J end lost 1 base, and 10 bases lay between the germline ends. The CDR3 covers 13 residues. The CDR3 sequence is CAWNSFGQETQYF. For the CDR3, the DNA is TGTGCCTGGAACTCTTTCGGCCAAGAGACCCAGTACTTC. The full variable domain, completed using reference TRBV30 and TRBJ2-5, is SQTIHQWPATLVQPVGSPLSLECTVEGTSNPNLYWYRQAAGRGLQLLFYSVGIGQISSEVPQNLSASRPQDRQFILSSKKLLLSDSGFYLCAWNSFGQETQYFGPGTRLLVL.

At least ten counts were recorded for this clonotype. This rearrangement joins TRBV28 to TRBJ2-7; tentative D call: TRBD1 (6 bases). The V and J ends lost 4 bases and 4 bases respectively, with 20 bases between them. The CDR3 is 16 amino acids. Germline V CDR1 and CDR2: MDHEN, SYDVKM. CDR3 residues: CASSSPTGIERYEQYF. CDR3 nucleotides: TGTGCCAGCAGTTCCCCCACAGGGATCGAGAGGTACGAGCAGTACTTC.

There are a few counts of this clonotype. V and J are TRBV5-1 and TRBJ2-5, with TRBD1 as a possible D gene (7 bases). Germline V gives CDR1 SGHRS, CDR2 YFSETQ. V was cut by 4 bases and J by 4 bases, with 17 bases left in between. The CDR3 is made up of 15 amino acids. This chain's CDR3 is CASSRGTDLGETQYF. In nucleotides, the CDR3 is TGCGCCAGCAGCCGCGGGACAGATTTAGGAGAGACCCAGTACTTC.

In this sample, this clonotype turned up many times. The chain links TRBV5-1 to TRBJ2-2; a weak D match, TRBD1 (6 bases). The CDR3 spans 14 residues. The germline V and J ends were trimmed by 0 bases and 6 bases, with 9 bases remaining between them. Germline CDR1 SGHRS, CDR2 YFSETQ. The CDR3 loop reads CASSLEGGSGELFF. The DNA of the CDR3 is TGCGCCAGCAGCTTGGAAGGGGGATCCGGGGAGCTGTTTTTT.

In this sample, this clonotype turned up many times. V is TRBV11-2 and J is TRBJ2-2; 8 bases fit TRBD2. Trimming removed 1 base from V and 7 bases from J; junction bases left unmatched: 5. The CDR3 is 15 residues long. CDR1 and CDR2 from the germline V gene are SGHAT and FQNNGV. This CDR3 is CASSLGTSRFGELFF. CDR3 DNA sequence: TGTGCCAGCAGCTTAGGGACTAGCAGGTTCGGGGAGCTGTTTTTT.

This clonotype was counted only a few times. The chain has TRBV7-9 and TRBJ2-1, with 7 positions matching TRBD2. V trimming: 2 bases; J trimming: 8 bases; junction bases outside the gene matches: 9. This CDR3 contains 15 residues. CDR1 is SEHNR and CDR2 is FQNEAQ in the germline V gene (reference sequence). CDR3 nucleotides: TGTGCCAGCAGCTTACCCGCGGGAGTATCAGATGAGCAGTTCTTC. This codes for CASSLPAGVSDEQFF.

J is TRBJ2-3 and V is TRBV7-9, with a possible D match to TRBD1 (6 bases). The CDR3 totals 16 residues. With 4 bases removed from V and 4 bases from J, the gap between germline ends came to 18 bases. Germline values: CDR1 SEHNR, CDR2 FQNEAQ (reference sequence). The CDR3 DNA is TGTGCCAGCAGCTCGGACAGATTATTGAGCGCAGATACGCAGTATTTT. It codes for CASSSDRLLSADTQYF.

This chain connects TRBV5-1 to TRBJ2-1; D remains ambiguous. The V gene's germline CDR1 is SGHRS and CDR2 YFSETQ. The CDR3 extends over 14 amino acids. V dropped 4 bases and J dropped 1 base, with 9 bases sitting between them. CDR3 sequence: CASSAGNSYNEQFF. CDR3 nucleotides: TGCGCCAGCAGCGCAGGAAATTCCTACAATGAGCAGTTCTTC.

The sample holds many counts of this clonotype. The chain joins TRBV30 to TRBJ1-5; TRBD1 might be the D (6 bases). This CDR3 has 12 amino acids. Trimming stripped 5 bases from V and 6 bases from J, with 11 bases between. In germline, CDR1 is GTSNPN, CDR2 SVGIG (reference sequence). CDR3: CAWQGSGQPQHF. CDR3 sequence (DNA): TGTGCCTGGCAGGGGAGTGGTCAGCCCCAGCATTTT.

Written as DNA, the CDR3 is TGTGCCACCAGTGGCGATCACAGGGGAGCAACCTCTGGGGCCAACGTCCTGACTTTC. Protein product: CATSGDHRGATSGANVLTF. The V and J genes are TRBV24-1 and TRBJ2-6, with 7 bases lining up with TRBD1. J was trimmed by 0 bases and V by 5 bases; bases with no gene match: 12. The germline V gene encodes CDR1 KGHDR and CDR2 SFDVKD. The CDR3 spans 19 residues.

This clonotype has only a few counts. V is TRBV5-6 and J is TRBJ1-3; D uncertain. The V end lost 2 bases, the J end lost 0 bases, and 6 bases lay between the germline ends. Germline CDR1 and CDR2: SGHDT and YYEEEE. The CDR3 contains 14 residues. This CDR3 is CASSFQRSGNTIYF. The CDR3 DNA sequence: TGTGCCAGCAGCTTCCAACGCTCTGGAAACACCATATATTTT.

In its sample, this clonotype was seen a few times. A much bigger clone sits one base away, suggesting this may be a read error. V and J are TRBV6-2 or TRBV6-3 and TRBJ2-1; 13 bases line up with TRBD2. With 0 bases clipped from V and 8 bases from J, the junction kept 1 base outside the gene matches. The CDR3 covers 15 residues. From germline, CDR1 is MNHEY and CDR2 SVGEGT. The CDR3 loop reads CASSYSTSGGHEQFF. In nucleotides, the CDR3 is TGTGCCAGCAGTTACTCGACTAGCGGGGGGCATGAGCAGTTCTTC.

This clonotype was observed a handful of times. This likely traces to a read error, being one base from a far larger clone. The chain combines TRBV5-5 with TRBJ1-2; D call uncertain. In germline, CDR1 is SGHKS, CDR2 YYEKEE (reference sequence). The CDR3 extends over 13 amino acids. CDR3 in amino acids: CTSSLGQNYGYTF. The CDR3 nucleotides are TGTACCAGCAGCTTAGGGCAGAACTATGGCTACACCTTC.